These T cell receptor beta chains were read from a single sample in a study of blood T cell repertoires in COVID-19. The data were produced by immunoSEQ multiplex PCR, yet TCRdb's version contains in-frame clones alone and is incomplete. The sample comprises a few hundred thousand clones, approximately 90% of which are singletons, and about 1.1% rests with the top ten. Sequencing was done on a sample of PBMCs or T cells enriched from blood (not recorded which). These receptors were collected from a woman younger than 30 who had recovered from COVID-19. CDR3s leave out the opening cysteine and the closing phenylalanine or tryptophan. The D gene is left open where the match is weak. Rows give clone size only sometimes, using once, few, many, or a class for an expanded clone.

d_call: .; j_call: TRBJ2-5; v_call: TRBV5-1; clone_size: .; cdr3_aa: ASSLVQKETQY
d_call: .; j_call: TRBJ1-1; v_call: TRBV7-2; clone_size: once; cdr3_aa: ASSFSRGDTEAF
d_call: TRBD2; j_call: TRBJ2-3; v_call: TRBV7-9; clone_size: .; cdr3_aa: ASSSLGSGGALSTDTQY
d_call: TRBD1; j_call: TRBJ1-4; v_call: TRBV11-2; clone_size: .; cdr3_aa: ASSSTDRGNEKLF
d_call: .; j_call: TRBJ1-3; v_call: TRBV7-9; clone_size: .; cdr3_aa: ASSRVLDSSGNTIY
d_call: TRBD2; j_call: TRBJ2-7; v_call: TRBV3-1/TRBV3-2; clone_size: .; cdr3_aa: ASSQAASGVAGEQY
d_call: TRBD1; j_call: TRBJ1-5; v_call: TRBV30; clone_size: .; cdr3_aa: AWSVTSGGRQPQH
d_call: .; j_call: TRBJ1-1; v_call: TRBV7-6; clone_size: .; cdr3_aa: ASSLEMNTEAF
d_call: TRBD1; j_call: TRBJ1-1; v_call: TRBV6-1; clone_size: .; cdr3_aa: ASSESPGTGGIEAF
d_call: .; j_call: TRBJ1-2; v_call: TRBV5-8; clone_size: .; cdr3_aa: ASTGLRVIFGYT
d_call: .; j_call: TRBJ1-4; v_call: TRBV14; clone_size: .; cdr3_aa: ASSQLYYGGTLTNEKLF
d_call: TRBD2; j_call: TRBJ2-3; v_call: TRBV9; clone_size: .; cdr3_aa: ASSVSGGSTDTQY
d_call: .; j_call: TRBJ1-5; v_call: TRBV9; clone_size: .; cdr3_aa: ASSVDGGVSQPQH